These 6 T cell receptor beta chains were sequenced from one sample in a study of CD4 T cells in lung cancer. Repertoires were generated with immunoSEQ multiplex PCR, while TCRdb's copy carries only in-frame clones and drops some. The sample records under 110 clones, about 88% being singletons. No antigen has been assigned to these receptors. PBMCs were cultured about 13 days with mutant 27-mer peptides, then restimulated with peptide-pulsed autologous B cells. The sorted cells were live T cells secreting IFNgamma after restimulation with peptide-pulsed B cells. Limiting-dilution expansion used approximately 3 or 10 sorted cells per well for roughly 14 to 20 days. Sequences were obtained from a CD4+ T cell line or clone grown in culture. These receptors originate from a woman aged 55-70 years with non-small cell lung cancer. Some clones in this sample may be carry-over from other donors' samples.

The rearrangement links TRBV6-6 to TRBJ2-3, with TRBD2 identical over 7 bases. The CDR3 contains 15 residues. Germline CDR1 MNHNY, CDR2 SVGAGI (reference sequence). Trimming removed 2 bases from V and 4 bases from J; junction bases left unmatched: 6. This chain's CDR3 is CASSYRAGSPDTQYF. CDR3 sequence (DNA): TGTGCCAGCAGTTACCGAGCGGGAAGCCCAGATACGCAGTATTTT.

This rearrangement joins TRBV19 to TRBJ1-1, with 7 nucleotides matching TRBD1. Germline V gene data show CDR1 as LNHDA and CDR2 as SQIVND (reference sequence). Trimming at V came to 5 bases and at J to 5 bases, leaving 11 bases not matched to a gene. CDR3 length: 15 amino acids. The CDR3 loop reads CASSLGGGAGTEAFF. The CDR3 nucleotides are TGTGCCAGTAGTCTTGGAGGGGGCGCAGGGACTGAAGCTTTCTTT.

The genes are TRBV19 and TRBJ2-5; no firm D call. Germline lookup yields CDR1 LNHDA and CDR2 SQIVND (reference sequence). This CDR3 has 16 residues. Deletions cut 3 bases from V and 5 bases from J, with 19 bases between. CDR3 DNA sequence: TGTGCCAGTAGTATCGGGCAGATCCTAGGTTGGGAGACCCAGTACTTC. It encodes CASSIGQILGWETQYF.

By share, this clone counts as hyperexpanded. The CDR3: CASSFSGEGQYF. As DNA, the CDR3 is TGTGCCAGCAGCTTTAGCGGGGAGGGGCAGTACTTC. The chain is built from TRBV7-2 and TRBJ2-7, with 8 nucleotides matching TRBD2. CDR1 and CDR2 from the germline V gene are SGHTA and FQGNSA. This CDR3 is built from 12 residues. Trimming removed 3 bases from V and 9 bases from J; junction bases left unmatched: 4. Based on the CDR3 plus reference TRBV7-2 and TRBJ2-7, the full variable domain is GAGVSQSPSNKVTEKGKDVELRCDPISGHTALYWYRQSLGQGLEFLIYFQGNSAPDKSGLPSDRFSAERTGGSVSTLTIQRTQQEDSAVYLCASSFSGEGQYFGPGTRLTVT.

The V and J genes are TRBV15 and TRBJ2-3; no definite D call. The germline gives CDR1 LNHNV, CDR2 YYDKDF (reference sequence). V lost 4 bases to trimming and J lost 2 bases, with 13 bases between them. The CDR3 runs to 15 residues. DNA of the CDR3: TGTGCCACCAGCATCGTATGGGAATCCACAGATACGCAGTATTTT. This sequence encodes CATSIVWESTDTQYF.

By share, this clone counts as large. The gene calls are TRBV10-1 and TRBJ2-5; 7 bases map to TRBD1. The CDR3 covers 13 residues. V was pared by 4 bases and J by 4 bases, with 3 bases of the junction left unmatched. Germline loops: CDR1 WNHNN, CDR2 SYGVQD (reference sequence). CDR3 nucleotides: TGCGCCAGCAGTGTCAGGGGGTTAGAGACCCAGTACTTC. Encoded protein: CASSVRGLETQYF.